The 29 T cell receptor beta chains below all came from one sample that was sequenced in a study of blood T cell repertoires in COVID-19. Only in-frame clones appear in the TCRdb table, and some are missing; sequencing was by immunoSEQ multiplex PCR. The sample holds around 400,000 clones; roughly 87% are singletons and the top ten take 5% to 6%. The sample comprised PBMCs or T cells enriched from blood (not recorded which). These receptors all come from a woman aged 45-59 years who had recovered from COVID-19.

V usage is TRBV11-2 and J usage is TRBJ2-5, with TRBD2 identical over 9 bases. The V gene end was trimmed by 1 base and the J gene end by 4 bases; junction bases not matched to a gene: 7. Germline CDR1 SGHAT, CDR2 FQNNGV. The CDR3 consists of 16 residues. The CDR3 coding sequence is TGTGCCAGCAGCTTAGGGGTTGGCGGGGGGGCAGAGACCCAGTACTTC. This encodes CASSLGVGGGAETQYF.

The rearrangement uses TRBV6-1 and TRBJ1-2; D remains unclear. Trimming left V 2 bases short and J 6 bases short, with 10 bases between. Germline CDR1 is MNHNS and CDR2 is SASEGT. This CDR3 contains 13 residues. CDR3 bases: TGTGCCAGCAGTGAAACGCTTCGGGATGGCTACACCTTC. This translates into CASSETLRDGYTF.

This clone was detected only once. This chain joins TRBV29-1 and TRBJ1-2, with a tentative D call TRBD1 (6 bases). The V and J ends lost 6 bases and 2 bases respectively, with 19 bases between them. There are 15 residues in the CDR3. CDR1 and CDR2 (germline): SQVTM, ANQGSEA. The CDR3 protein is CSVLPRGQRNYGYTF. CDR3 coding DNA: TGCAGCGTCCTCCCGCGAGGACAGAGAAACTATGGCTACACCTTC.

This sequence joins TRBV3-1 (or the pseudogene TRBV3-2) and TRBJ1-3; D may be TRBD1 (6 bases). Germline V CDR1 and CDR2: LGHDT, YNNKEL (reference sequence). Between the trimmed V and J ends, which lost 1 base and 4 bases, there was a span of 17 bases. This CDR3 is 17 amino acids long. In DNA form, the CDR3 reads TGTGCCAGCAGCCAAGCTCTTCAGGGGACGAAAGGAAACACCATATATTTT. Translation: CASSQALQGTKGNTIYF.

To note about this clone: The same CDR3 also results from other DNA sequences found in this sample. The chain couples TRBV5-1 to TRBJ1-1, with no clear D. CDR1 and CDR2 from the germline V gene are SGHRS and YFSETQ. There are 14 residues in the CDR3. V was pared by 1 base and J by 1 base, with 8 bases between. DNA of the CDR3: TGCGCCAGCAGCTTGTCGGCGGGGAACACTGAAGCTTTCTTT. This sequence encodes CASSLSAGNTEAFF.

This CDR3 is CASSAYLQAGGFTDTQYF. The CDR3, as DNA: TGTGCCAGCAGCGCGTACCTACAAGCGGGGGGGTTCACAGATACGCAGTATTTT. The chain combines TRBV11-3 with TRBJ2-3; 10 bases are shared with TRBD2. This CDR3 spans 18 amino acids. After removal of 5 bases from V and 2 bases from J, the junction contained 13 bases not matched to a gene. CDR1 SGHNT and CDR2 YENEEA come from the germline V gene.

This clone appeared a single time. V usage is TRBV19 and J usage is TRBJ1-3; D unresolved. The CDR3 length is 16 residues. Germline loops: CDR1 LNHDA, CDR2 SQIVND (reference sequence). Trimming removed 2 bases at V and 0 bases at J, with 11 bases between. CDR3 sequence (DNA): TGTGCCAGTAGTATATCGCCAGGAACCTCTGGAAACACCATATATTTT. The encoded protein is CASSISPGTSGNTIYF.

The chain has TRBV6-5 and TRBJ2-1; 11 bases fit TRBD1. The germline CDR1 and CDR2 sequences are MNHEY and SVGAGI. With 4 bases clipped from V and 2 bases from J, the junction kept 1 base outside the gene matches. The CDR3 loop spans 15 amino acids. The CDR3 spells CASSWGQGAYNEQFF. CDR3 nucleotides: TGTGCCAGCAGTTGGGGACAGGGGGCCTACAATGAGCAGTTCTTC.

The chain joins TRBV9 to TRBJ2-2; TRBD1 matches at 8 bases. Germline lookup yields CDR1 SGDLS and CDR2 YYNGEE. This CDR3 region has 17 residues. V was clipped by 3 bases and J by 2 bases; unmatched bases: 9. CDR3 in amino acids: CASSAGLGQGNTGELFF. In DNA form, the CDR3 reads TGTGCCAGCAGCGCGGGACTTGGACAGGGCAACACCGGGGAGCTGTTTTTT. Full variable domain (rest looked up from reference TRBV9 and TRBJ2-2): DSGVTQTPKHLITATGQRVTLRCSPRSGDLSVYWYQQSLDQGLQFLIQYYNGEERAKGNILERFSAQQFPDLHSELNLSSLELGDSALYFCASSAGLGQGNTGELFFGEGSRLTVL.

Turning to this clone: Different DNA sequences within this sample yield the same CDR3. V is TRBV27 and J is TRBJ1-1; D uncertain. Trimming left V 2 bases short and J 1 base short, with 8 bases between. Germline assignment: CDR1 MNHEY and CDR2 SMNVEV (reference sequence). This CDR3 comprises 14 residues. CDR3 bases: TGTGCCAGCAGTTTAAGTCCGGGGAACACTGAAGCTTTCTTT. As protein: CASSLSPGNTEAFF.

This clone was observed once. The rearrangement links TRBV29-1 to TRBJ1-2; no firm D call. Trimming removed 0 bases at V and 4 bases at J, with 3 bases between. The CDR3 sequence is 11 residues long. CDR1 SQVTM and CDR2 ANQGSEA come from the germline V gene. The CDR3 is CSVEDIYGYTF. The CDR3 DNA follows: TGCAGCGTTGAAGATATCTATGGCTACACCTTC.

CDR3 amino acids: CASKGANYGYTF. The CDR3 region has the DNA TGTGCCAGCAAGGGGGCTAACTATGGCTACACCTTC. This chain links TRBV6-5 with TRBJ1-2; perhaps TRBD1 as D (6 bases). V was cut by 7 bases and J by 0 bases, with 6 bases left in between. Germline V gives CDR1 MNHEY, CDR2 SVGAGI. The CDR3 contains 12 residues.

The chain employs TRBV5-1 and TRBJ2-3; D may be TRBD1 (6 bases). Germline V gene lookup returns CDR1 SGHRS and CDR2 YFSETQ. The CDR3 has 15 amino acids. V was cut by 5 bases and J by 0 bases, with 13 bases left in between. Here the CDR3 DNA reads TGCGCCAGCAGAAGGGGAACAGGGAGCACAGATACGCAGTATTTT. This gives the protein CASRRGTGSTDTQYF.

The chain employs TRBV7-9 and TRBJ2-3; 9 bases match TRBD2. Germline loops: CDR1 SEHNR, CDR2 FQNEAQ (reference sequence). The CDR3 runs 15 residues. The J segment lost 5 bases and the V segment lost 3 bases, leaving 6 bases of the junction unmatched. The CDR3 DNA sequence: TGTGCCAGCAGCTTCAGCGGGGGGAATGGAGATACGCAGTATTTT. It codes for CASSFSGGNGDTQYF.

This chain links TRBV14 with TRBJ1-2; D gene uncertain. CDR3 length: 12 residues. The germline gives CDR1 SGHDN, CDR2 FVKESK. V was clipped by 9 bases and J by 4 bases, with 12 bases between them. CDR3 loop: CASGGGSYGYTF. CDR3 nucleotide sequence: TGTGCCAGTGGAGGAGGGTCCTATGGCTACACCTTC.

As for this clone: Other DNA sequences in this sample translate to the same CDR3. The genes are TRBV27 and TRBJ1-2, with D perhaps matching TRBD1 (5 bases). Germline V gene data show CDR1 as MNHEY and CDR2 as SMNVEV (reference sequence). Trimming shortened V by 2 bases and J by 5 bases, and 6 bases separated the two germline ends. The CDR3 is 12 amino acids. CDR3 residues: CASSLQGYGYTF. The CDR3 nucleotides read TGTGCCAGCAGTTTACAGGGTTATGGCTACACCTTC.

The rearrangement joins TRBV30 to TRBJ1-5; 7 positions match TRBD1. CDR1 is GTSNPN and CDR2 is SVGIG in the germline V gene (reference sequence). The CDR3 is 14 amino acids. After removal of 3 bases from V and 4 bases from J, the junction contained 6 bases not matched to a gene. CDR3 protein: CAWSGLGQNQPQHF. The CDR3 DNA is TGTGCCTGGAGCGGTTTGGGACAGAATCAGCCCCAGCATTTT. Supplemented by reference TRBV30 and TRBJ1-5, the full variable domain reads SQTIHQWPATLVQPVGSPLSLECTVEGTSNPNLYWYRQAAGRGLQLLFYSVGIGQISSEVPQNLSASRPQDRQFILSSKKLLLSDSGFYLCAWSGLGQNQPQHFGDGTRLSIL.

V usage is TRBV7-2 and J usage is TRBJ2-2; the D is unclear. V was shortened by 1 base and J by 4 bases, with 10 bases between the two germline ends. Germline V lookup: CDR1 SGHTA, CDR2 FQGNSA. This CDR3 is built from 15 residues. The CDR3 loop is CASSLDAGVTGELFF. Written as DNA, the CDR3 is TGTGCCAGCAGCTTAGATGCAGGCGTCACCGGGGAGCTGTTTTTT. The full variable domain, rest sourced from reference TRBV7-2 and TRBJ2-2, is GAGVSQSPSNKVTEKGKDVELRCDPISGHTALYWYRQSLGQGLEFLIYFQGNSAPDKSGLPSDRFSAERTGGSVSTLTIQRTQQEDSAVYLCASSLDAGVTGELFFGEGSRLTVL.

The gene calls are TRBV19 and TRBJ1-1; maybe TRBD1 (5 bases). CDR1 LNHDA and CDR2 SQIVND come from the germline V gene (reference sequence). The CDR3 runs to 13 residues. V was pared by 6 bases and J by 1 base, with 9 bases between. The DNA of the CDR3 is TGTGCCAGTAGCGAACAGGAGAACACTGAAGCTTTCTTT. It yields the protein CASSEQENTEAFF.

The chain employs TRBV10-3 and TRBJ2-1; 16 positions match TRBD2. After removal of 8 bases from V and 5 bases from J, the junction contained 6 bases not matched to a gene. Looked up from germline, CDR1 is ENHRY and CDR2 is SYGVKD. The CDR3 covers 16 residues. The CDR3 region is CAIGGLAGGLNNEQFF. In DNA form, the CDR3 reads TGTGCCATCGGGGGACTAGCGGGAGGGCTTAACAATGAGCAGTTCTTC.

V usage is TRBV27 and J usage is TRBJ1-5; D is unresolved. Trimming took 0 bases from V and 6 from J, leaving 9 bases between them. CDR1 is MNHEY and CDR2 is SMNVEV in the germline V gene (reference sequence). CDR3 size: 14 residues. The CDR3 sequence is CASSLSVGSQPQHF. The DNA for the CDR3 is TGTGCCAGCAGTTTATCGGTCGGGAGTCAGCCCCAGCATTTT.

The chain uses TRBV6-2 or TRBV6-3 and TRBJ1-2; unclear D gene. Germline CDR1 MNHEY, CDR2 SVGEGT. V was shortened by 2 bases and J by 4 bases, with 5 bases between the two germline ends. CDR3 length: 12 residues. CDR3 amino acids: CASSYQRYGYTF. Here the CDR3 DNA reads TGTGCCAGCAGTTACCAGCGCTATGGCTACACCTTC.

The chain combines TRBV7-9 with TRBJ2-1; D call uncertain. V was pared by 5 bases and J by 15 bases, with 8 bases between. This CDR3 spans 9 amino acids. Germline V gene data show CDR1 as SEHNR and CDR2 as FQNEAQ (reference sequence). CDR3 nucleotides: TGTGCCAGCAGCCCCGTTCGGTTCTTC. Amino acids: CASSPVRFF.

The V gene is TRBV19, the J gene TRBJ1-4, with 10 nucleotides matching TRBD1. The length of the CDR3 is 15 residues. After removal of 4 bases from V and 7 bases from J, the junction contained 6 bases not matched to a gene. CDR1 is LNHDA, CDR2 SQIVND, per germline (reference sequence). The CDR3 sequence: CASSSGQGGGEKLFF. The CDR3 DNA is TGTGCCAGTAGTAGCGGACAGGGGGGCGGTGAAAAACTGTTTTTT.

This clone was observed once. The CDR3 region is CASSSDRANNEQFF. In DNA, the CDR3 is TGTGCCAGCAGCTCGGACAGGGCCAACAATGAGCAGTTCTTC. The chain uses TRBV7-2 and TRBJ2-1; 8 nucleotides line up with TRBD1. CDR1 and CDR2 (germline): SGHTA, FQGNSA. The CDR3 is 14 amino acids. V was clipped by 4 bases and J by 5 bases; unmatched bases: 4.

This clone appeared once. V gene TRBV6-2 or TRBV6-3 combines with J gene TRBJ1-3; no clear D. V was cut by 5 bases and J by 1 base, with 3 bases left in between. Per germline, CDR1 MNHEY and CDR2 SVGEGT. CDR3 length: 12 amino acids. The CDR3 DNA reads TGTGCCAGCAGTATATCTGGAAACACCATATATTTT. Translated: CASSISGNTIYF.

This chain joins TRBV11-1 and TRBJ2-1; 9 positions match TRBD1. The CDR3 length is 13 residues. CDR1 is SGHAT, CDR2 FQDESV, per germline (reference sequence). V lost 5 bases to trimming and J lost 9 bases; unmatched junction nucleotides: 5. CDR3 protein: CASSPGTGLEQFF. CDR3 DNA sequence: TGTGCCAGCAGCCCAGGGACAGGGCTTGAGCAGTTCTTC.

V and J are TRBV6-2 or TRBV6-3 and TRBJ1-6; D call uncertain. CDR3 length: 17 amino acids. The germline V gene has CDR1 MNHEY and CDR2 SVGEGT. Trimming stripped 0 bases from V and 0 bases from J, with 9 bases between. The CDR3 is CASSYSGESSYNSPLHF. The CDR3 DNA reads TGTGCCAGCAGTTACTCTGGGGAGAGCTCCTATAATTCACCCCTCCACTTT.

The chain links TRBV10-3 to TRBJ1-6; 9 positions match TRBD1. V lost 0 bases and J lost 7; bases outside the gene matches: 4. The germline gives CDR1 ENHRY, CDR2 SYGVKD. This CDR3 comprises 16 residues. DNA for the CDR3: TGTGCCATCAGTGAGTCGGATGGGACAGGGAATTCACCCCTCCACTTT. It translates to CAISESDGTGNSPLHF.